Each of the 15 T cell receptor beta chains below was sequenced from the same sample in a study of blood T cell repertoires in COVID-19. TCRdb's table, derived via immunoSEQ multiplex PCR, lists solely in-frame clones and lacks some. The sample records some 220,000 clones, about 83% being singletons. The specimen sequenced was peripheral blood. These receptors originate from a man aged 50 to 60 with acute or convalescent COVID-19.

The CDR3 DNA follows: TGTGCCAGCAGCCGGTTGGGACAGGGTATCAATCAGCCCCAGCATTTT. Its translation: CASSRLGQGINQPQHF. This rearrangement joins TRBV5-5 to TRBJ1-5, with 9 bases aligning to TRBD1. J gave up 3 bases and V 4 bases, and 8 bases lay outside the gene matches. The CDR3 contains 16 residues. The germline V gene encodes CDR1 SGHKS and CDR2 YYEKEE (reference sequence).

This clone was counted once. This chain connects TRBV2 to TRBJ1-4; the match to TRBD1 covers 7 bases. The germline V gene has CDR1 SNHLY and CDR2 FYNNEI. The CDR3 has 15 residues. After removal of 6 bases from V and 7 bases from J, the junction contained 11 bases not matched to a gene. The CDR3 here is CASRPDGTVSEKLFF. In DNA, the CDR3 is TGTGCCAGCAGGCCAGACGGGACAGTCAGTGAAAAACTGTTTTTT.

J is TRBJ1-1 and V is TRBV25-1, with D unclear. The V gene lost 2 bases and the J gene lost 4 bases, with 17 bases spanning the gap. Germline V gene data show CDR1 as MGHDK and CDR2 as SYGVNS. This CDR3 is 16 amino acids long. The CDR3 region has the DNA TGTGCCAGCAGTGAACACGGGGATTTCGGTAGCACTGAAGCTTTCTTT. It encodes CASSEHGDFGSTEAFF.

This clone occurred once. This chain uses TRBV11-2 with TRBJ2-2, with a tentative D call TRBD1 (5 bases). This CDR3 spans 15 amino acids. CDR1 and CDR2 (germline): SGHAT, FQNNGV. V was pared by 3 bases and J by 6 bases, with 14 bases between. CDR3 bases: TGTGCCAGCAGCTTGGCTCAAGGGGTCCCCGGGGAGCTGTTTTTT. This gives the protein CASSLAQGVPGELFF.

This chain uses TRBV18 with TRBJ2-7, with D possibly matching TRBD1 (6 bases). Germline V gene data show CDR1 as KGHSH and CDR2 as LQKENI. The CDR3 has 13 amino acids. V lost 4 bases, J lost 5 bases, and 12 bases lay in between. The chain's CDR3 is CASSRNRVDEQYF. For the CDR3, the DNA is TGTGCCAGCTCACGAAACAGGGTCGACGAGCAGTACTTC.

This clone appeared a single time. The CDR3 DNA is TGTGCCAGCTCACAGGTGGGGAGCTCCTACAATGAGCAGTTCTTC. Translated: CASSQVGSSYNEQFF. This chain joins TRBV18 and TRBJ2-1, with D possibly TRBD2 on 5 matching bases. The V end was cut by 4 bases, the J end by 0 bases, with 10 bases between. The CDR3 totals 15 residues. Germline values: CDR1 KGHSH, CDR2 LQKENI.

This clone appeared a few times. V and J are TRBV6-5 and TRBJ1-2; D call uncertain. Germline V gene sequence: CDR1 MNHEY, CDR2 SVGAGI. The CDR3 covers 13 residues. Trimming took off 3 bases at V and 6 bases at J, with 11 bases between the two ends. The CDR3 sequence is CASSYSGRDGYTF. DNA of the CDR3: TGTGCCAGCAGTTATAGCGGGAGGGATGGCTACACCTTC.

This clone was seen once. The chain uses TRBV21-1 and TRBJ1-2; the DNA was not used to check the table's D call, TRBD1. TRBV21-1 is classified as a pseudogene. The CDR3 spans 14 residues. This CDR3 reads CASSIQGYLGGYTF. CDR3 in DNA: TGTGCCAGCAGCATACAGGGGTACCTTGGGGGCTACACCTTC.

V is TRBV6-5 and J is TRBJ2-6; tentative D call: TRBD1 (5 bases). From germline, CDR1 is MNHEY and CDR2 SVGAGI. The ends were cut back, 5 bases at V and 2 bases at J, with 10 bases in the middle. This CDR3 is built from 15 residues. CDR3 sequence (DNA): TGTGCCAGCAGTATTTGGGGCGCTGGGGCCAACGTCCTGACTTTC. This encodes CASSIWGAGANVLTF.

The CDR3 nucleotides read TGTGCCAGCAGCTTAAGTCCAGGCACCGGTTCACCCCTCCACTTT. This translates into CASSLSPGTGSPLHF. This chain uses TRBV7-6 with TRBJ1-6; D not certain. The CDR3 consists of 15 residues. Between the trimmed V and J ends, which lost 2 bases and 9 bases, there was a span of 14 bases. Germline CDR1 reads SGHVS; CDR2 reads FNYEAQ.

Only a few counts were recorded for this clone. The chain links TRBV18 to TRBJ2-7, with a tentative D call TRBD2 (5 bases). V lost 5 bases, J lost 0 bases, and 11 bases lay in between. The CDR3 runs to 14 residues. The V gene's germline CDR1 is KGHSH and CDR2 LQKENI. CDR3 nucleotides: TGTGCCAGCTCAGTTGGTAGCGACTCCTACGAGCAGTACTTC. As protein: CASSVGSDSYEQYF.

This clone was recorded a few times. The rearrangement joins TRBV15 to TRBJ1-5, with D unresolved. Germline assignment: CDR1 LNHNV and CDR2 YYDKDF (reference sequence). V lost 0 bases, J lost 6 bases, and 15 bases lay in between. There are 16 residues in the CDR3. CDR3 protein: CATSRDAAGKGQPQHF. The CDR3 DNA is TGTGCCACCAGCAGAGATGCTGCGGGGAAGGGTCAGCCCCAGCATTTT.

The chain combines TRBV28 with TRBJ2-7, with a tentative D call TRBD2 (5 bases). This CDR3 is built from 13 residues. The germline V and J ends were trimmed by 6 bases and 3 bases, with 12 bases remaining between them. CDR1 MDHEN and CDR2 SYDVKM come from the germline V gene. CDR3 protein: CASSLEGGYEQYF. The CDR3 DNA sequence: TGTGCCAGCAGCCTAGAAGGAGGCTACGAGCAGTACTTC.

This clone has just one count. The chain uses TRBV2 and TRBJ2-7; D gene uncertain. V was shortened by 2 bases and J by 3 bases, with 5 bases between the two germline ends. CDR3 length: 12 residues. CDR1 and CDR2 (germline): SNHLY, FYNNEI. The CDR3 protein is CASSEFRYEQYF. The CDR3 DNA is TGTGCCAGCAGTGAATTTCGCTACGAGCAGTACTTC.

The chain joins TRBV9 to TRBJ1-1; D possibly corresponds to TRBD1 (5 bases). V gave up 4 bases and J gave up 1 base, with 11 bases separating them. The CDR3 extends over 14 amino acids. CDR1 is SGDLS and CDR2 is YYNGEE in the germline V gene. CDR3: CASSSRGGNTEAFF. CDR3 in DNA: TGTGCCAGCAGCTCAAGGGGCGGGAACACTGAAGCTTTCTTT.